These 2 T cell receptor beta chains share one sample of origin, sequenced in a study of shared clonotypes between healthy human individuals. Sequenced by immunoSEQ multiplex PCR; TCRdb stores in-frame clones only, minus some. The table has about 510,000 clones, 79% seen once; the top ten hold over 10%. Sequencing was done on a sample of PBMCs. The origin of the receptors is a middle-aged woman in good health. Some clones in this sample may be carry-over from other donors' samples.

The rearrangement uses TRBV4-1 and TRBJ2-7; the D gene is possibly TRBD2 (6 bases). The CDR3 is 13 residues long. The germline gives CDR1 MGHRA, CDR2 YSYEKL. Trimming cost V 0 bases and J 4 bases, with 7 bases left between them. The CDR3 nucleotides read TGCGCCAGCAGCCAAGAACTAGCTTACGAGCAGTACTTC. Translating gives CASSQELAYEQYF.

This chain uses TRBV15 with TRBJ2-6; D is possibly TRBD1 (5 bases). The CDR3 extends over 16 amino acids. Germline V CDR1 and CDR2: LNHNV, YYDKDF (reference sequence). Between the trimmed V and J ends, which lost 0 bases and 0 bases, there was a span of 6 bases. CDR3 loop: CATSREQGSGANVLTF. CDR3 nucleotide sequence: TGTGCCACCAGCAGAGAGCAGGGCTCTGGGGCCAACGTCCTGACTTTC.